The entry below describes one T cell receptor beta chain. No antigen is known for it. The sample originates from a study of OX40 agonist ivuxolimab in advanced cancers. Study summary: Ivuxolimab is an agonistic anti-OX40 (CD134) antibody, and patients were treated with it. Aged 23 to 79 with a mean of approximately 60 years, they were approximately 80% male.

The repertoire was sequenced with immunoSEQ multiplex PCR; TCRdb's copy has only in-frame clones and lacks some. The repertoire holds 40,000 or so clones, 80% to 95% seen once, with less than 25% in the top ten. Any history of autoimmune disease or systemic immunosuppression disqualified patients. This CDR3 spans 13 amino acids. Germline trimming cut 4 bases from V and 11 bases from J; bases unmatched to any gene: 6. Germline CDR1 is GTSNPN and CDR2 is SVGIG (reference sequence). Findings of the study overall: More expanded clones were seen, on average, in CD8+ T cells than in CD4+.

The chain carries TRBV30 and TRBJ1-6, with 9 bases matching TRBD1. This sequence was found in an adult with an advanced solid tumor such as melanoma, head and neck, liver or kidney cancer. Sample: CD4+ or CD8+ T cells sorted from blood, taken in a trial of the OX40 agonist ivuxolimab. CDR3 protein: CAWKTGGGAPLHF. The CDR3 bases are TGTGCCTGGAAGACAGGGGGAGGAGCACCCCTCCACTTT. The full variable domain, in which reference TRBV30 and TRBJ1-6 provide the parts outside the CDR3, is SQTIHQWPATLVQPVGSPLSLECTVEGTSNPNLYWYRQAAGRGLQLLFYSVGIGQISSEVPQNLSASRPQDRQFILSSKKLLLSDSGFYLCAWKTGGGAPLHFGNGTRLTVT.